This T cell receptor (beta chain) was sequenced in a study of blood T cells in healthy people across ages. V was pared by 0 bases and J by 2 bases, with 6 bases of the junction left unmatched. Germline CDR1 reads SGHAT; CDR2 reads FQNNGV. CDR3 length: 16 residues. Primed by a sample-barcoded 5' primer and a J-beta primer mix, a second PCR proceeded for about 6 to 11 cycles. One entry per CDR3 protein results from TCRdb running MiXCR on the 5' RACE reads. The table records about 730,000 distinct CDR3 sequences, around 46% of them present only once. This TCR was recovered from a woman between 55 and 75 years old in good health. Material for sequencing was blood. The chain carries TRBV11-2 and TRBJ2-7, with 8 bases matching TRBD2. The CDR3 spells CASSLEGAGVAYEQYF. CDR3 bases: TGTGCCAGCAGCTTAGAGGGAGCGGGAGTCGCCTACGAGCAGTACTTC.